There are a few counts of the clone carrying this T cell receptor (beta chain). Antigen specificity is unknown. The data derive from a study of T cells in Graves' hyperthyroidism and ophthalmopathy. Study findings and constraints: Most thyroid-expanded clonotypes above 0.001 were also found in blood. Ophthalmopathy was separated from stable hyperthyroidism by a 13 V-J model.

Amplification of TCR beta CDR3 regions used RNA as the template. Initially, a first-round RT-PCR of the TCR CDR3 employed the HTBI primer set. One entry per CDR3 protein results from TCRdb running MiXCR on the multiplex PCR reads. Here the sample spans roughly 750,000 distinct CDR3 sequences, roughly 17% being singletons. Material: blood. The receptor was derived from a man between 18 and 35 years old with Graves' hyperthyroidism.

CDR3 in amino acids: CSATDTQQGEKLFF. In DNA, the CDR3 is TGCAGTGCAACAGACACGCAACAAGGGGAAAAACTGTTTTTT. The rearrangement uses TRBV20-1 and TRBJ1-4, with D hard to call. This CDR3 region has 14 residues. Trimming took 6 bases from V and 8 from J, leaving 19 bases between them. CDR1 is DFQATT, CDR2 SNEGSKA, per germline (reference sequence).